One sample yielded the 4 T cell receptor beta chains listed below, sequenced in a study of cytomegalovirus exposure and HLA in healthy donors. Primers for the PCR totalled 60 Vbeta and 13 Jbeta. Libraries were prepared by immunoSEQ multiplex PCR; TCRdb keeps only in-frame clonotypes and omits some of them. This sample carries roughly 100,000 clones, roughly 70% of them seen once, and the ten largest clones take 1% to 1.5%. Sample: PBMCs. Every receptor here comes from a man aged 35 to 55 in good health and CMV-seronegative.

The J gene is TRBJ1-5, the V gene TRBV30; 7 nucleotides match TRBD1. CDR1 and CDR2 (germline): GTSNPN, SVGIG (reference sequence). The V segment lost 2 bases and the J segment 4 bases; nucleotides outside the gene matches: 2. This CDR3 is 13 amino acids long. The DNA of the CDR3 is TGTGCCTGGAGTTCAGGGGGTAATCAGCCCCAGCATTTT. Amino acid sequence: CAWSSGGNQPQHF.

The chain couples TRBV25-1 to TRBJ2-7; D is possibly TRBD2 (6 bases). The CDR3 consists of 14 residues. V was trimmed by 7 bases and J by 2 bases, leaving 15 bases between them. Germline values: CDR1 MGHDK, CDR2 SYGVNS. DNA for the CDR3: TGTGCCAGCACGGCCGGGACTTGGACCTACGAGCAGTACTTC. Translating it yields CASTAGTWTYEQYF.

The genes are TRBV6-6 and TRBJ2-2; 7 bases match TRBD1. Trimming took 5 bases from V and 2 from J; bases not matched to a gene: 5. The germline CDR1 and CDR2 sequences are MNHNY and SVGAGI (reference sequence). CDR3 length: 15 amino acids. CDR3 sequence (DNA): TGTGCCAGCAGTACGACAGGGACCAACACCGGGGAGCTGTTTTTT. It codes for CASSTTGTNTGELFF.

The rearrangement uses TRBV29-1 and TRBJ2-7; D call uncertain. CDR3 size: 12 residues. Germline V CDR1 and CDR2: SQVTM, ANQGSEA. Between the trimmed V and J ends, which lost 2 bases and 3 bases, there was a span of 8 bases. Here the CDR3 reads CSVETEYYEQYF. The CDR3 DNA reads TGCAGCGTTGAAACAGAGTACTACGAGCAGTACTTC.